A selection of T cell receptor beta chains follows, all from one sample in a study of blood T cell repertoires in COVID-19. Libraries were prepared by immunoSEQ multiplex PCR; TCRdb keeps only in-frame clonotypes and omits some of them. The sample lists fewer than 250,000 clones, 70% to 85% occurring once. What was sequenced was PBMCs or T cells enriched from blood (not recorded which). The receptors stem from a woman in her thirties who had recovered from COVID-19. The CDR3 runs from the conserved cysteine through the conserved F or W. Each record gives: clone size, CDR3 length, D gene, J gene, V gene, CDR3 DNA, CDR3 protein. The D gene is left open where the match is weak. The size field is filled for only some rows; it gives once, few, many or a size class.

>NA|17|NA|TRBJ2-1|TRBV29-1
TGCAGCGTTGAAGATCCGTTCGGCGGGGTAAGCTACAATGAGCAGTTCTTC
CSVEDPFGGVSYNEQFF
>NA|13|NA|TRBJ1-4|TRBV2
TGTGCCAGCAACACAGGCAGAAATGAAAAACTGTTTTTT
CASNTGRNEKLFF
>once|15|NA|TRBJ1-1|TRBV28
TGTGCCAGCACCCCCGGGGGGGCGAGGAACACTGAAGCTTTCTTT
CASTPGGARNTEAFF
>NA|15|TRBD1|TRBJ2-2|TRBV5-1
TGCGCCAGCAGCTTGTCAGGGGACAGTAGCGGGGAGCTGTTTTTT
CASSLSGDSSGELFF
>NA|16|TRBD2|TRBJ2-7|TRBV7-2
TGTGCCAGCAGCTTAGCGCGGGGGACTAGCGCCTACGAGCAGTACTTC
CASSLARGTSAYEQYF
>few|15|TRBD1|TRBJ1-4|TRBV7-8
TGTGCCAGCAGCCAGCGGGACAGGGGATATGAAAAACTGTTTTTT
CASSQRDRGYEKLFF
>NA|16|NA|TRBJ1-4|TRBV5-1
TGCGCCAGCAGCTTGGGACGGGTTACAACTAATGAAAAACTGTTTTTT
CASSLGRVTTNEKLFF
>NA|15|NA|TRBJ1-1|TRBV18
TGTGCCAGCTCACCGAGGACAGCCCTAAACACTGAAGCTTTCTTT
CASSPRTALNTEAFF
>NA|17|TRBD2|TRBJ2-7|TRBV19
TGTGCCAGTAGTCTACCCCTGACTAGCGGGAGTGTGGGAGAGCAGTACTTC
CASSLPLTSGSVGEQYF
>NA|12|NA|TRBJ2-3|TRBV9
TGTGCCAGCAGCGTAGCGGCGGGTACGCAGTATTTT
CASSVAAGTQYF
>once|15|TRBD1|TRBJ1-1|TRBV6-1
TGTGCCAGCACTCATCACGACAGGGAGAACACTGAAGCTTTCTTT
CASTHHDRENTEAFF
>NA|15|TRBD2|TRBJ2-3|TRBV10-3
TGTGCCATCAGTGACCGGGCGGGAGGCACAGATACGCAGTATTTT
CAISDRAGGTDTQYF
>NA|17|TRBD2|TRBJ2-3|TRBV18
TGTGCCAGCTCACGGGGCGGGTTGGCGGGAGAAGAAGATACGCAGTATTTT
CASSRGGLAGEEDTQYF
>NA|16|TRBD1|TRBJ2-7|TRBV5-1
TGCGCCAGCAGCTTGGTTGGACAGGGGGCGAGGTACGAGCAGTACTTC
CASSLVGQGARYEQYF
>NA|15|NA|TRBJ2-3|TRBV9
TGTGCCAGCAGCGGTGCAGGGATTCACACAGATACGCAGTATTTT
CASSGAGIHTDTQYF
>NA|16|NA|TRBJ2-4|TRBV18
TGTGCCAGCTCACCCGGGCAGGGGCAAGCCAAAAACATTCAGTACTTC
CASSPGQGQAKNIQYF
>NA|14|NA|TRBJ1-5|TRBV2
TGTGCCAGCAGTGAGACAGCTAGCAATCAGCCCCAGCATTTT
CASSETASNQPQHF
>NA|14|NA|TRBJ2-1|TRBV6-5
TGTGCCAGCAGTCCCCAAGACAGAAACAATGAGCAGTTCTTC
CASSPQDRNNEQFF
>NA|14|NA|TRBJ1-5|TRBV18
TGTGCCAGCTCACCAACACACAGCAATCAGCCCCAGCATTTT
CASSPTHSNQPQHF
>NA|13|NA|TRBJ2-5|TRBV11-1
TGTGCCAGCAGCTGGAGCAGGGAAGAGACCCAGTACTTC
CASSWSREETQYF
>NA|17|NA|TRBJ2-2|TRBV5-1
TGCGCCAGCAGCCCGCATGAGGGGATCGCGGGAACCGGGGAGCTGTTTTTT
CASSPHEGIAGTGELFF
>NA|17|TRBD1|TRBJ1-1|TRBV5-1
TGCGCCAGCAGCTACCCCGGGACAGGGGCTAAAAACACTGAAGCTTTCTTT
CASSYPGTGAKNTEAFF
>NA|20|TRBD2|TRBJ2-2|TRBV6-1
TGTGCCAGCAGTGAAGCGCGGGTTAGCGGGAGCCCTGAGTGGACCGGGGAGCTGTTTTTT
CASSEARVSGSPEWTGELFF
>NA|15|TRBD1|TRBJ1-6|TRBV5-1
TGCGCCAGCAGCCCCCTGACAGGGGAGAACTCACCCCTCCACTTT
CASSPLTGENSPLHF
>NA|14|NA|TRBJ1-1|TRBV5-6
TGTGCCAGCAGCTTGAGGGGGGGGCCCACTGAAGCTTTCTTT
CASSLRGGPTEAFF
>NA|15|TRBD2|TRBJ2-1|TRBV24-1
TGTGCCACCAGTGATCCTGGGACTAGTTTGGATGAGCAGTTCTTC
CATSDPGTSLDEQFF
>NA|15|TRBD1|TRBJ1-2|TRBV28
TGTGCCAGCAGCACGGTGGGGACAGCGACCTATGGCTACACCTTC
CASSTVGTATYGYTF
>few|14|NA|TRBJ2-7|TRBV18
TGTGCCAGCTCACCCGGGGGAAGCTCCTACGAGCAGTACTTC
CASSPGGSSYEQYF
>few|12|NA|TRBJ1-6|TRBV28
TGTGCCAGCAGGCCAGGGGATTCACCCCTCCACTTT
CASRPGDSPLHF
>NA|14|TRBD1|TRBJ1-5|TRBV7-9
TGTGCCAGCAGCTCCCGACAGGGAGATCAGCCCCAGCATTTT
CASSSRQGDQPQHF
>NA|16|TRBD2|TRBJ2-7|TRBV28
TGTGCCAGCACCGGGACTAGCGGGAGTCCCTCCTACGAGCAGTACTTC
CASTGTSGSPSYEQYF
>NA|16|NA|TRBJ1-6|TRBV6-1
TGTGCCAGCAGTGAACAACGGTTCTCTCGCAATTCACCCCTCCACTTT
CASSEQRFSRNSPLHF
>NA|13|NA|TRBJ1-6|TRBV4-2
TGTGCCAGCAGCCAAGAGGAGGGGTCACCCCTCCACTTT
CASSQEEGSPLHF
>NA|15|NA|TRBJ1-5|TRBV19
TGTGCCAGTAGTATAGAGGGCAGGGCCTGGGGGGCCCAGCATTTT
CASSIEGRAWGAQHF
>once|15|TRBD1|TRBJ2-5|TRBV5-1
TGCGCCAGCAGCCCCAGGACAGGGAATGGGAGGACCCAGTACTTC
CASSPRTGNGRTQYF